The clone carrying this T cell receptor beta chain was picked up a small number of times. The antigen remains undetermined. The data were obtained in a study of neoadjuvant anti-PD-1 for oral cavity cancer. Study in general: Patients without progression received a fourth nivolumab dose around day 43, then surgical resection on days 50-56.

The sample's time point: after neoadjuvant nivolumab, at surgical resection. Patients were newly diagnosed with stage II-IVA oral cavity squamous cell carcinoma without prior systemic or radiation treatment. Cohort: HPV-negative, locally advanced oral cavity squamous cell carcinoma patients. The table came from immunoSEQ multiplex PCR; TCRdb's copy has only in-frame clones and leaves some out. The profile shows about 23,000 clones, 25% to 35% of them singletons. Study findings and constraints: Higher pretreatment Treg/Th17 ratios tracked higher pretreatment blood clonality.

Sequences were derived from tumor tissue, sampled after nivolumab (anti-PD-1) treatment. The clonotype comes from a person between 40 and 85 years old with oral cavity squamous cell carcinoma.

CDR3 amino acids: CASSLSANTEAFF. CDR3 nucleotide sequence: TGTGCCAGCAGCTTATCAGCAAACACTGAAGCTTTCTTT. This chain uses TRBV7-6 with TRBJ1-1; D not resolved. The CDR3 has 13 amino acids. The V gene lost 2 bases and the J gene lost 2 bases, with 6 bases spanning the gap. Germline V gene lookup returns CDR1 SGHVS and CDR2 FNYEAQ.